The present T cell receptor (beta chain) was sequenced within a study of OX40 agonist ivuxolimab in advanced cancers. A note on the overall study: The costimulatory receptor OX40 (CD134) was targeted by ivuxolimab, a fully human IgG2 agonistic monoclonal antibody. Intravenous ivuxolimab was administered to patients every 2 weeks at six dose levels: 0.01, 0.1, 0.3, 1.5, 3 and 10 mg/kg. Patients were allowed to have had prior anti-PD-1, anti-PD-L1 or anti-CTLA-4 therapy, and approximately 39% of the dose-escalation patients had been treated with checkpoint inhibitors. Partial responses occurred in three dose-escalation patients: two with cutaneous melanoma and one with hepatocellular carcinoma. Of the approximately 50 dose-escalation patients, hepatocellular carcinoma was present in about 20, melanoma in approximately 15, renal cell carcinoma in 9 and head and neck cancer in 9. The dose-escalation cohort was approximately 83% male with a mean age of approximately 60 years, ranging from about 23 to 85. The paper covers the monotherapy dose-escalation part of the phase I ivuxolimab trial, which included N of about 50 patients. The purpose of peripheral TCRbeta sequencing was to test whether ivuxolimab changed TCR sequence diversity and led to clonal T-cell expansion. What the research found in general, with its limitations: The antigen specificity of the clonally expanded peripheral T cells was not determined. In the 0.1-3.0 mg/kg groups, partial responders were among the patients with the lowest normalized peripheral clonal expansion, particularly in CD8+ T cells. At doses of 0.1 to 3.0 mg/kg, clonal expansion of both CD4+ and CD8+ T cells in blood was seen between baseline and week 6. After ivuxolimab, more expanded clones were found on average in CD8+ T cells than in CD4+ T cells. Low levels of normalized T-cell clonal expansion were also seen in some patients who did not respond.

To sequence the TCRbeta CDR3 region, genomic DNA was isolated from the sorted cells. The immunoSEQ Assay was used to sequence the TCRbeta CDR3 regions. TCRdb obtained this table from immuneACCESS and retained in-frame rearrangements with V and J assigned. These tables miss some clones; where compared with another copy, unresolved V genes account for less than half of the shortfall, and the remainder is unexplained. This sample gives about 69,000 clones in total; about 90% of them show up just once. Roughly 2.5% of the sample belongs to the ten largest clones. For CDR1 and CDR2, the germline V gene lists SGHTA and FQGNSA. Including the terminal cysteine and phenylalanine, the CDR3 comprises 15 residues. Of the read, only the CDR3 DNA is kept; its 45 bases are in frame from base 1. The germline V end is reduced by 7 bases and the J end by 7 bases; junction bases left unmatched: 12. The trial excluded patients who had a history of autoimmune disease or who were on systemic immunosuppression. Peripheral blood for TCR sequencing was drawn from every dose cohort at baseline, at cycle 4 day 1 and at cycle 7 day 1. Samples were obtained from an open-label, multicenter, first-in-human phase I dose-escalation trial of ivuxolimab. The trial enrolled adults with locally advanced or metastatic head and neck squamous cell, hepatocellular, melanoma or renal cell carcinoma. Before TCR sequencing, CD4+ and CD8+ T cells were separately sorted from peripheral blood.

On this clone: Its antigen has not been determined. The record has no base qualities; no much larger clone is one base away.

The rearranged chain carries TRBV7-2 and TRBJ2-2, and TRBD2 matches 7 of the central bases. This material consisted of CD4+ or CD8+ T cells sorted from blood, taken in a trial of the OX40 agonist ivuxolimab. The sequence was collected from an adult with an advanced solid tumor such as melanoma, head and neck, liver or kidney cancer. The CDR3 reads CASTPSGGLGGELFF. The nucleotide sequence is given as TGTGCCAGCACCCCTAGCGGAGGCCTCGGCGGGGAGCTGTTTTTT.